The text below deals with one TCR beta chain. What it recognizes is unknown. The data originate from a study of cytomegalovirus exposure and HLA in healthy donors. The CDR3 extends over 13 amino acids. Trimming left V 4 bases short and J 4 bases short, with 9 bases between. CDR1 and CDR2 (germline): SGHKS, YYEKEE (reference sequence). PCR amplification relied on 60 Vbeta primers (plus 13 Jbeta primers). Profiling relied on immunoSEQ multiplex PCR, and the TCRdb table lists in-frame clones only, not all of them. The data include around 140,000 clones; the top ten clones carry around 1.6%. Points from the study as a whole: Roughly uniform depth of sequencing across donors was assumed in presence/absence analyses. The sole available immune exposure information was CMV serostatus. In a later analysis, V- and J-gene trimming of beta chains associated with a DCLRE1C missense variant, replicated independently. Later, an analysis showed that TCR beta chains associated with HLA were more clonally expanded than others that were equally common.

The TCR was taken from a woman in her thirties or forties in good health and CMV-seropositive. The sequencing input was PBMCs. The chain uses TRBV5-5 and TRBJ1-5, with D perhaps matching TRBD1 (5 bases). CDR3 coding DNA: TGTGCCAGCAGCCTGACAGCTAATCAGCCCCAGCATTTT. Protein sequence: CASSLTANQPQHF. Drawing the rest from reference TRBV5-5 and TRBJ1-5, the complete variable domain is DAGVTQSPTHLIKTRGQQVTLRCSPISGHKSVSWYQQVLGQGPQFIFQYYEKEERGRGNFPDRFSARQFPNYSSELNVNALLLGDSALYLCASSLTANQPQHFGDGTRLSIL.